This TCR beta chain comes out of a study of shared clonotypes between healthy human individuals. Note on this clone: What it binds is not known.

Study-wide points: It was expected that sequencing depth would affect clonotype sharing among donors.

Deep-level settings were used for running the assay. Each subset's genomic DNA was shared equally among a number of immunoSEQ plates. Repertoires were generated with immunoSEQ multiplex PCR, while TCRdb's copy carries only in-frame clones and drops some. This sample carries approximately 590,000 clones, 95% of them seen once, and the ten largest clones take 0.11%. With 1 base removed from V and 5 bases from J, the gap between germline ends came to 5 bases. CDR3 length equals 13 residues. CDR1 is SGHVS and CDR2 is FNYEAQ in the germline V gene. CD45RO-negative CD8 cells positively selected for CCR7 made up the naive population, which excluded terminally differentiated effector memory CD45RA+ cells.

This chain joins TRBV7-6 and TRBJ1-4; no firm D call. The sample was naive CD8+ T cells sorted from blood. The sequence was collected from a woman in her twenties or thirties in good health. The CDR3 bases are TGTGCCAGCAGCTTAGGCCCAAATGAAAAACTGTTTTTT. Its translation is CASSLGPNEKLFF.